The sequence of this TCR beta chain was determined in a study of blood T cell repertoires in COVID-19. On the study more broadly: PBMCs, B-cell-depleted T cells, or T cells provided the cDNA or gDNA that made up the material.

The CDR3 totals 13 residues. V gave up 6 bases and J gave up 5 bases, with 12 bases separating them. Germline V gene lookup returns CDR1 SGHTA and CDR2 FQGTGA. Generated by immunoSEQ multiplex PCR, the TCRdb table keeps only in-frame clones and is missing some. The sample carries approximately 150,000 clones, 80% to 90% recorded once. The V and J genes are TRBV7-3 and TRBJ2-3; tentative D call: TRBD2 (6 bases). This receptor was obtained from a woman aged 45 to 65 with COVID-19, enrolled during active disease. The sequencing sample was made of peripheral blood. CDR3 protein: CASRPGAEDTQYF. DNA for the CDR3: TGTGCCAGCAGGCCGGGAGCCGAAGATACGCAGTATTTT.